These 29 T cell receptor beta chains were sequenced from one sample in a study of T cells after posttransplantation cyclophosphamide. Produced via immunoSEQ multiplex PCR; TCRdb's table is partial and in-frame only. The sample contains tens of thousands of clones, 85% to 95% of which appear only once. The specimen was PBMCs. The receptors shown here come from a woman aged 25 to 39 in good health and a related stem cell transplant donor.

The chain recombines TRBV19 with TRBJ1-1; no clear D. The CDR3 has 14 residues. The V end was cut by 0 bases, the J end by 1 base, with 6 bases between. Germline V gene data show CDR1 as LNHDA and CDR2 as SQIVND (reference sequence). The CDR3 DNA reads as TGTGCCAGTAGTATAGACGGGGAGAACACTGAAGCTTTCTTT. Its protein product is CASSIDGENTEAFF.

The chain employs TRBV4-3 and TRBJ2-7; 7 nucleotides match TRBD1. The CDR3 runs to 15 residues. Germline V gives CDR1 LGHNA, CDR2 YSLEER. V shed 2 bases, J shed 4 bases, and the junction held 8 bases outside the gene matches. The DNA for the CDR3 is TGCGCCAGCAGCCAATACAGGGGCCCGGGATACGAGCAGTACTTC. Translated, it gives CASSQYRGPGYEQYF.

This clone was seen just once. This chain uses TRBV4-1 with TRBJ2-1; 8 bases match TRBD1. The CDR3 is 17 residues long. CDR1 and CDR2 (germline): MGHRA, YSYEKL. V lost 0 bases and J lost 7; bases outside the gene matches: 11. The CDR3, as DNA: TGCGCCAGCAGCCAAGATCAAGTCCGTACAGGGGGGAATGAGCAGTTCTTC. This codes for CASSQDQVRTGGNEQFF.

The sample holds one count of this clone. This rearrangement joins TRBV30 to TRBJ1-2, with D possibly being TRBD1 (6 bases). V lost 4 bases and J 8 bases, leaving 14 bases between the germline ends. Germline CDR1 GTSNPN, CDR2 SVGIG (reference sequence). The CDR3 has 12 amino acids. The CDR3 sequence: CAWNIGGPGYTF. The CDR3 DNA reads TGTGCCTGGAATATCGGGGGGCCGGGCTACACCTTC.

In DNA, the CDR3 is TGTGCCATCAGTGGACAGGATAATGGCTACACCTTC. Translating it yields CAISGQDNGYTF. This chain joins TRBV10-3 and TRBJ1-2; TRBD1 might be the D (6 bases). CDR3 length: 12 amino acids. Trimming pared 4 bases from V and 6 bases from J, leaving 9 bases between. Germline V CDR1 and CDR2: ENHRY, SYGVKD.

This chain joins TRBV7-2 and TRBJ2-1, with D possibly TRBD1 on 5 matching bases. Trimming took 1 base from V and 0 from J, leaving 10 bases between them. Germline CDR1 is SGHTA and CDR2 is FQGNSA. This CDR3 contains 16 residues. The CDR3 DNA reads TGTGCCAGCAGCTTAGGGCGACAGCTCTCCTACAATGAGCAGTTCTTC. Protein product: CASSLGRQLSYNEQFF.

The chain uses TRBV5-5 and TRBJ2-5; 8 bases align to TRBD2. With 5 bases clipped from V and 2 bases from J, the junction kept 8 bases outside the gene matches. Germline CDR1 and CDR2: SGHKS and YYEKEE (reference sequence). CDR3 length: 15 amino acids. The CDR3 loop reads CASRESSGVQETQYF. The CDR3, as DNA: TGTGCCAGCAGGGAAAGTAGCGGGGTACAAGAGACCCAGTACTTC.

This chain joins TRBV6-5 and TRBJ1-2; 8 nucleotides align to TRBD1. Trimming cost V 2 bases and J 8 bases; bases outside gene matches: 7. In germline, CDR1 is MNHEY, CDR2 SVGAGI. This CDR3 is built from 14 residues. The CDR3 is CASSYGQGARGYTF. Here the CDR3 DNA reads TGTGCCAGCAGTTACGGGCAGGGGGCGAGGGGCTACACCTTC.

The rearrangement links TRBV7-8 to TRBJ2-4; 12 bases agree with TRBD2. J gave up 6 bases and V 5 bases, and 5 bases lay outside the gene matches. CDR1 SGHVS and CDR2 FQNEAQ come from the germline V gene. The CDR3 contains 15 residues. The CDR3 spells CASSVTSGGLNIQYF. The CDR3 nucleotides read TGTGCCAGCAGCGTAACTAGCGGGGGGTTAAACATTCAGTACTTC.

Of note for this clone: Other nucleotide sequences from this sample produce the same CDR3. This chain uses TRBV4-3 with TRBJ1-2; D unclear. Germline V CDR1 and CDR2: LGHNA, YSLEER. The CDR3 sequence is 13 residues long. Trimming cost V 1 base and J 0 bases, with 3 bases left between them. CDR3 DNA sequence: TGCGCCAGCAGCCAAGGGGCTAACTATGGCTACACCTTC. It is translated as CASSQGANYGYTF.

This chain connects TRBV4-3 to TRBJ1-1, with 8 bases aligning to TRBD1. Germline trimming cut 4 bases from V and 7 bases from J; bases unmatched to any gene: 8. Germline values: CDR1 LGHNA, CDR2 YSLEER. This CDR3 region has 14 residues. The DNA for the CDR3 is TGCGCCAGCAGCCGAAACAGGGGGGACTATGAAGCTTTCTTT. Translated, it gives CASSRNRGDYEAFF.

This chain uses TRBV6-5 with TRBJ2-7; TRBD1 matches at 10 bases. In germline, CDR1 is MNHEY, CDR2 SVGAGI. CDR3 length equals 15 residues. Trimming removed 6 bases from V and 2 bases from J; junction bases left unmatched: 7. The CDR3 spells CASSRGQGDPYEQYF. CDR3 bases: TGTGCCAGCAGCCGCGGACAGGGGGACCCCTACGAGCAGTACTTC.

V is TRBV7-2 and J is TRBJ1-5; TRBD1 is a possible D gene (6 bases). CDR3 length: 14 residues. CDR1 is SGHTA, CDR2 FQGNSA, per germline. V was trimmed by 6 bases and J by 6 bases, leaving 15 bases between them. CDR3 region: CASRPQGTLQPQHF. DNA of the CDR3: TGTGCCAGCAGACCCCAGGGGACACTTCAGCCCCAGCATTTT.

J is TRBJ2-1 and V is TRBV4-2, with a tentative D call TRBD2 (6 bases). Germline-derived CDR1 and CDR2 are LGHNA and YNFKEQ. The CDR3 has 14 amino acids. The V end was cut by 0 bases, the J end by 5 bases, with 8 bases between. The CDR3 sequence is CASSQDGGNNEQFF. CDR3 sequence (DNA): TGTGCCAGCAGCCAAGATGGAGGGAACAATGAGCAGTTCTTC.

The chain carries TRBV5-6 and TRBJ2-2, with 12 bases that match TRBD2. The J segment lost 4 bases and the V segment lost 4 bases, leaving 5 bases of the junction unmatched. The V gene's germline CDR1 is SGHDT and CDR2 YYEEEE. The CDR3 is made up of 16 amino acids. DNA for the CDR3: TGTGCCAGCAGCCTAGCGGGGGGGCCGAGCACCGGGGAGCTGTTTTTT. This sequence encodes CASSLAGGPSTGELFF.

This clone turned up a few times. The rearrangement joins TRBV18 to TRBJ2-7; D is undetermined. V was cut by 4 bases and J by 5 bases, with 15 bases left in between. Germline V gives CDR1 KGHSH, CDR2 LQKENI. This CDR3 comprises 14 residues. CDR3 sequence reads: CASSRAGITDEQYF. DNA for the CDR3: TGTGCCAGCTCACGGGCAGGAATAACGGACGAGCAGTACTTC.

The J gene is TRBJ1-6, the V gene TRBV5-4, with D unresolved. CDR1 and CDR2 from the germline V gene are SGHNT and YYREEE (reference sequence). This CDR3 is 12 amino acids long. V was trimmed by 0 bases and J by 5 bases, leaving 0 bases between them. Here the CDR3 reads CASSLDNSPLHF. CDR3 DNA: TGTGCCAGCAGCTTGGATAATTCACCCCTCCACTTT.

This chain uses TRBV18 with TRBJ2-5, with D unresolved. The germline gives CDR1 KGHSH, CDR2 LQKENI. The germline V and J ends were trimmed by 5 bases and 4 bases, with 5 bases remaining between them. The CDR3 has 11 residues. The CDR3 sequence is CASSSGETQYF. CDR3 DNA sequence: TGTGCCAGCTCATCAGGAGAGACCCAGTACTTC. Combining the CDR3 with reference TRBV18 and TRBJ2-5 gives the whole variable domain NAGVMQNPRHLVRRRGQEARLRCSPMKGHSHVYWYRQLPEEGLKFMVYLQKENIIDESGMPKERFSAEFPKEGPSILRIQQVVRGDSAAYFCASSSGETQYFGPGTRLLVL.

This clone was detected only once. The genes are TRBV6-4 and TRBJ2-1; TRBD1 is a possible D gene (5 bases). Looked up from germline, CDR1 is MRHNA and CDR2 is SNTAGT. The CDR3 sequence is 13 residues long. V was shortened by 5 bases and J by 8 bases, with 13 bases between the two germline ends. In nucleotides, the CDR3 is TGTGCCAGCAGTTTAGACGAAGGGGATGAGCAGTTCTTC. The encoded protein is CASSLDEGDEQFF.

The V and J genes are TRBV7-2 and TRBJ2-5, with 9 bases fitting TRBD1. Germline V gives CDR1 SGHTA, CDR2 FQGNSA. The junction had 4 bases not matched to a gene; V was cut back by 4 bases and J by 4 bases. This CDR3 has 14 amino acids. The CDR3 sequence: CASSSTGGGETQYF. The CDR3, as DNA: TGTGCCAGCAGCTCGACAGGGGGGGGAGAGACCCAGTACTTC. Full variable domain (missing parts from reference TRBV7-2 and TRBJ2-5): GAGVSQSPSNKVTEKGKDVELRCDPISGHTALYWYRQSLGQGLEFLIYFQGNSAPDKSGLPSDRFSAERTGGSVSTLTIQRTQQEDSAVYLCASSSTGGGETQYFGPGTRLLVL.

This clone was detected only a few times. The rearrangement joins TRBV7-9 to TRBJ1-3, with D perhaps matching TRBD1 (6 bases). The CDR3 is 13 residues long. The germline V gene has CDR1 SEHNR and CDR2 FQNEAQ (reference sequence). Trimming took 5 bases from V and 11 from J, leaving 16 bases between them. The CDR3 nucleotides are TGTGCCAGCAGCACTACGGGCACAGGGCCCATATATTTT. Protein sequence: CASSTTGTGPIYF.

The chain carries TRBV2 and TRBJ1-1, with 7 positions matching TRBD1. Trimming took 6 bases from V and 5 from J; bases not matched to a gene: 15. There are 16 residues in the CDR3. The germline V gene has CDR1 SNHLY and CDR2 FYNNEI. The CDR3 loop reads CASRARMTGKGTEAFF. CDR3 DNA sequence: TGTGCCAGCAGGGCCCGCATGACAGGGAAGGGGACTGAAGCTTTCTTT.

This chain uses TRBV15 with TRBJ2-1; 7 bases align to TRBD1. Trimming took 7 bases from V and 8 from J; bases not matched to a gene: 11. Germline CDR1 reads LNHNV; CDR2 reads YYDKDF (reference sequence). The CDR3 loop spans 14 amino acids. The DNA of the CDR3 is TGTGCCACCACGAGGGCAGGGGGAAGGGATGAGCAGTTCTTC. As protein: CATTRAGGRDEQFF.

CDR3 residues: CASKQGAKETQYF. CDR3 DNA sequence: TGTGCCAGTAAACAGGGGGCAAAAGAGACCCAGTACTTC. The genes are TRBV2 and TRBJ2-5; 9 bases are shared with TRBD1. V lost 9 bases to trimming and J lost 3 bases; unmatched junction nucleotides: 5. Looked up from germline, CDR1 is SNHLY and CDR2 is FYNNEI. CDR3 size: 13 residues. Drawing the rest from reference TRBV2 and TRBJ2-5, the complete variable domain is EPEVTQTPSHQVTQMGQEVILRCVPISNHLYFYWYRQILGQKVEFLVSFYNNEISEKSEIFDDQFSVERPDGSNFTLKIRSTKLEDSAMYFCASKQGAKETQYFGPGTRLLVL.

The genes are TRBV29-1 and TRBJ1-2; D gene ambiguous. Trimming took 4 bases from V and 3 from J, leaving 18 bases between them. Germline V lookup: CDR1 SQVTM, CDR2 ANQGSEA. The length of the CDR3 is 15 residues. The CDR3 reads CSVGSLPPRDYGYTF. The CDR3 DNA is TGCAGCGTTGGCTCCCTTCCTCCGAGGGACTATGGCTACACCTTC.

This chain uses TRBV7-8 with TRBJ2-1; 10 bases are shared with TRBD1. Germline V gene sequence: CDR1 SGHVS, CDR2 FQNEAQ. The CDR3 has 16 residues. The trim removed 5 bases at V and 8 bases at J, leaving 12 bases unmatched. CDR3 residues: CASSVNPGQGFDEQFF. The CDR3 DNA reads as TGTGCCAGCAGCGTCAATCCGGGACAGGGGTTCGATGAGCAGTTCTTC.

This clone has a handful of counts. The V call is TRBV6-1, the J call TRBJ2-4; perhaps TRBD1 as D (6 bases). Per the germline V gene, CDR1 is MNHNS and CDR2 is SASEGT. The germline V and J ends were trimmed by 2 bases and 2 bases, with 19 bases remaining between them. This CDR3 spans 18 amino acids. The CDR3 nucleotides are TGTGCCAGCAGTGAATTTGGGCAGGGGATGCCGACCAAAAACATTCAGTACTTC. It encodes CASSEFGQGMPTKNIQYF.

In DNA form, the CDR3 reads TGTGCCAGCAGCTTATACAGGGGGCATCAGCCCCAGCATTTT. Amino acid sequence: CASSLYRGHQPQHF. The rearrangement links TRBV7-2 to TRBJ1-5; 9 bases align to TRBD1. After removal of 2 bases from V and 5 bases from J, the junction contained 1 base not matched to a gene. The CDR3 contains 14 residues. The V gene's germline CDR1 is SGHTA and CDR2 FQGNSA.

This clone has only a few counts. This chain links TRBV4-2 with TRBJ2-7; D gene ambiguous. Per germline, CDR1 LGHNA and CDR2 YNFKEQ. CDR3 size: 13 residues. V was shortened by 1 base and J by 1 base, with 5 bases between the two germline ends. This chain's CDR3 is CASSQGGSYEQYF. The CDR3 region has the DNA TGTGCCAGCAGCCAAGGGGGATCCTACGAGCAGTACTTC.